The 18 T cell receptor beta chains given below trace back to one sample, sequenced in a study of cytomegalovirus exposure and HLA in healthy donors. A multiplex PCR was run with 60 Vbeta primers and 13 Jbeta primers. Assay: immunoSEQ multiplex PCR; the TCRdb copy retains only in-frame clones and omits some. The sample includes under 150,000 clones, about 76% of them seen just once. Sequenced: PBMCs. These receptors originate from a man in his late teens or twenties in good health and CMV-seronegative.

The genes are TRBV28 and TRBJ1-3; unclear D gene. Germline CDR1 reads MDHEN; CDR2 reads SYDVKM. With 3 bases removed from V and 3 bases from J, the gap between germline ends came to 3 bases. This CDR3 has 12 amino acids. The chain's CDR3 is CASSFRGNTIYF. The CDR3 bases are TGTGCCAGCAGTTTTCGTGGAAACACCATATATTTT.

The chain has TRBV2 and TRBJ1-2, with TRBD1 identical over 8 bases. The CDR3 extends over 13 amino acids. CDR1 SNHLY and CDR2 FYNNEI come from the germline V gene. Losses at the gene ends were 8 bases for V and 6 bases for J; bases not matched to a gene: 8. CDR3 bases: TGTGCCAGCGGGGACAGGTCCCGGAATGGCTACACCTTC. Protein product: CASGDRSRNGYTF.

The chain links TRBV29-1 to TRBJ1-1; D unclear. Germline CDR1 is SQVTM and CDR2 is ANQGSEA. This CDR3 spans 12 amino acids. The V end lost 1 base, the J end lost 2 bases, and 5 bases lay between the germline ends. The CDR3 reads CSVEGSNTEAFF. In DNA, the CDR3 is TGCAGCGTTGAAGGCAGTAACACTGAAGCTTTCTTT.

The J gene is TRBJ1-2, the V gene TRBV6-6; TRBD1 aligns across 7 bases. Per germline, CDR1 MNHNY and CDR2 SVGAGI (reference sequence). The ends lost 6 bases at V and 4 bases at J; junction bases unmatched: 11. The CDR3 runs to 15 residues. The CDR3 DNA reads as TGTGCCAGCAGCCACAGGGACAGAGGATCCTATGGCTACACCTTC. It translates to CASSHRDRGSYGYTF.

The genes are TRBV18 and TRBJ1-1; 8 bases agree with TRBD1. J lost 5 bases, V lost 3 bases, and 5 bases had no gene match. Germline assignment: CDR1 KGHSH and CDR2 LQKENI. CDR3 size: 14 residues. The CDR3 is CASSPLDRETEAFF. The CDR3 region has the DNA TGTGCCAGCTCACCCCTGGACAGGGAGACTGAAGCTTTCTTT.

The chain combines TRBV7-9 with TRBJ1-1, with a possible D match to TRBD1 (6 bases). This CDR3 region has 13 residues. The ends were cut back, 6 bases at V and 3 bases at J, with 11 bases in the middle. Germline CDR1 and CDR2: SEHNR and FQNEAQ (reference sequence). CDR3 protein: CASRTTGDTEAFF. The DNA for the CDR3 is TGTGCCAGCAGGACGACAGGAGACACTGAAGCTTTCTTT.

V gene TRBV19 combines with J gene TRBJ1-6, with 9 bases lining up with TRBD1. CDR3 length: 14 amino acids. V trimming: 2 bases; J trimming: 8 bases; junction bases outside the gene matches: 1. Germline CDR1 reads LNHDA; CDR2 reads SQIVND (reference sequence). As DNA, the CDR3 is TGTGCCAGTAGTATAAACAGGGGGCATTCACCCCTCCACTTT. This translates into CASSINRGHSPLHF. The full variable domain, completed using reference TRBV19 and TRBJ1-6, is DGGITQSPKYLFRKEGQNVTLSCEQNLNHDAMYWYRQDPGQGLRLIYYSQIVNDFQKGDIAEGYSVSREKKESFPLTVTSAQKNPTAFYLCASSINRGHSPLHFGNGTRLTVT.

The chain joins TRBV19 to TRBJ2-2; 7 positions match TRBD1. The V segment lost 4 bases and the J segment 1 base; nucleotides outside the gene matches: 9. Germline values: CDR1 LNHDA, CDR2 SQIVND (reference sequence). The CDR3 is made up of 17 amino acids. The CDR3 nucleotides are TGTGCCAGTAGTACCCTACAGGGGATAAGGAACACCGGGGAGCTGTTTTTT. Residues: CASSTLQGIRNTGELFF.

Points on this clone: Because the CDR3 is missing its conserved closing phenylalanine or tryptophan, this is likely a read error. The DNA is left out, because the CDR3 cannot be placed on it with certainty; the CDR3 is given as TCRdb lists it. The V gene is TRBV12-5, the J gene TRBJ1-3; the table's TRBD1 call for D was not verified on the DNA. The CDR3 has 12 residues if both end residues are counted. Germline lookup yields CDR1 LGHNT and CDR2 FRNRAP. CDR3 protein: CASGLTPSTPLL.

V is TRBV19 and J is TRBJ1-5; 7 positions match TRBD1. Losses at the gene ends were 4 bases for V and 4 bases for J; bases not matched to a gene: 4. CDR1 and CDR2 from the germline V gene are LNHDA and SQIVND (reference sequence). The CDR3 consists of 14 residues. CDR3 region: CASSKQGRNQPQHF. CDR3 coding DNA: TGTGCCAGTAGTAAACAGGGGCGTAATCAGCCCCAGCATTTT. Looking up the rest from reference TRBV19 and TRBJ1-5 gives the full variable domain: DGGITQSPKYLFRKEGQNVTLSCEQNLNHDAMYWYRQDPGQGLRLIYYSQIVNDFQKGDIAEGYSVSREKKESFPLTVTSAQKNPTAFYLCASSKQGRNQPQHFGDGTRLSIL.

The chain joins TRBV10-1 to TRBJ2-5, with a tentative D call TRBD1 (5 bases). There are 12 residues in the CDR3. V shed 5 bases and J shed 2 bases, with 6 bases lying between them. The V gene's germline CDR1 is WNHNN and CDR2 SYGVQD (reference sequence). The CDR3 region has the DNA TGCGCCAGCAGTCAGGGTCAAGAGACCCAGTACTTC. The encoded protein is CASSQGQETQYF.

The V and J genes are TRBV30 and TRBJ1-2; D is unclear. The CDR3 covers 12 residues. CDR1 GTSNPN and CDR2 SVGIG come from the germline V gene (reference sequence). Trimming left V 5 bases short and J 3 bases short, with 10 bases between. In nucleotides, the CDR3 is TGTGCCTGGCAGACTTTGGACTATGGCTACACCTTC. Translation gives CAWQTLDYGYTF.

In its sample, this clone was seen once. CDR3 amino acids: CASSLTQTGAKEAFF. Here the CDR3 DNA reads TGTGCCAGCAGCTTAACCCAAACAGGGGCGAAAGAAGCTTTCTTT. The chain uses TRBV5-4 and TRBJ1-1, with TRBD1 matching over 7 bases. The CDR3 extends over 15 amino acids. The junction had 12 bases not matched to a gene; V was cut back by 2 bases and J by 8 bases. CDR1 SGHNT and CDR2 YYREEE come from the germline V gene (reference sequence).

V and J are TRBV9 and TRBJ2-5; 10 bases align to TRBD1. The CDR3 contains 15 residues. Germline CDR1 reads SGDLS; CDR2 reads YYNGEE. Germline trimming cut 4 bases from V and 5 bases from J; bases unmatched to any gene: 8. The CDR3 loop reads CASSPRTGGGETQYF. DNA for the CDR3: TGTGCCAGCAGCCCGCGGACAGGGGGTGGCGAGACCCAGTACTTC.

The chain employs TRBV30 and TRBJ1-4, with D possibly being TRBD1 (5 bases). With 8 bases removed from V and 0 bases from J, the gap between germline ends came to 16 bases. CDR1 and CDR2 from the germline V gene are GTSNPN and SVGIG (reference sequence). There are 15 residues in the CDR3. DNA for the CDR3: TGTGCCCTAGATCGGCAGGGTGCAACTAATGAAAAACTGTTTTTT. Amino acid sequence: CALDRQGATNEKLFF.

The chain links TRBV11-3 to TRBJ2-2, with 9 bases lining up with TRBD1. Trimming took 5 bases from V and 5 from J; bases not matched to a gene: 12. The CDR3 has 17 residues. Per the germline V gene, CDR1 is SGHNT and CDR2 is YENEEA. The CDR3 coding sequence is TGTGCCAGCAGCCAAGGGACAGGGCCATCCGGTACCGGGGAGCTGTTTTTT. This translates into CASSQGTGPSGTGELFF.

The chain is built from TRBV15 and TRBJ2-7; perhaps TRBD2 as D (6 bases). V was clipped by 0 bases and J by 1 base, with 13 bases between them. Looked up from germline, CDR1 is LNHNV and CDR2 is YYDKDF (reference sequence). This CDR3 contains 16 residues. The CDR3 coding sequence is TGTGCCACCAGCAGAGATGGGAGGTCACCATCCTACGAGCAGTACTTC. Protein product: CATSRDGRSPSYEQYF.

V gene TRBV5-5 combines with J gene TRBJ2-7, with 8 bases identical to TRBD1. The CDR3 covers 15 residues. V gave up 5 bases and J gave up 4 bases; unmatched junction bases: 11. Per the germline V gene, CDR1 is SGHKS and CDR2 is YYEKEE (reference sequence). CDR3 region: CASSVPGTGKYEQYF. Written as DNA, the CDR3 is TGTGCCAGCAGTGTTCCCGGGACAGGAAAGTACGAGCAGTACTTC. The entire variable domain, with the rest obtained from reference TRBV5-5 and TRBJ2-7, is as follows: DAGVTQSPTHLIKTRGQQVTLRCSPISGHKSVSWYQQVLGQGPQFIFQYYEKEERGRGNFPDRFSARQFPNYSSELNVNALLLGDSALYLCASSVPGTGKYEQYFGPGTRLTVT.